This entry is about one TCR beta chain. This sample is part of a study of blood T cell repertoires in COVID-19. As for the study in general: Acute and convalescent COVID-19 specimens originated in the United States, Italy and Spain.

Sequenced by immunoSEQ multiplex PCR; TCRdb stores in-frame clones only, minus some. The sample holds approximately 250,000 clones, 84% seen once. The specimen sequenced was peripheral blood. The TCR was taken from a woman in her forties who had recovered from COVID-19.

The CDR3 DNA reads TGTGCCAGCAGCCAGCCCTCTAGCGGGGGACCCACAGATACGCAGTATTTT. It translates to CASSQPSSGGPTDTQYF. This rearrangement joins TRBV3-1 (or the pseudogene TRBV3-2) to TRBJ2-3, with 10 bases fitting TRBD2. CDR1 and CDR2 (germline): LGHDT, YNNKEL (reference sequence). This CDR3 has 17 amino acids. J was trimmed by 2 bases and V by 3 bases; bases with no gene match: 8.